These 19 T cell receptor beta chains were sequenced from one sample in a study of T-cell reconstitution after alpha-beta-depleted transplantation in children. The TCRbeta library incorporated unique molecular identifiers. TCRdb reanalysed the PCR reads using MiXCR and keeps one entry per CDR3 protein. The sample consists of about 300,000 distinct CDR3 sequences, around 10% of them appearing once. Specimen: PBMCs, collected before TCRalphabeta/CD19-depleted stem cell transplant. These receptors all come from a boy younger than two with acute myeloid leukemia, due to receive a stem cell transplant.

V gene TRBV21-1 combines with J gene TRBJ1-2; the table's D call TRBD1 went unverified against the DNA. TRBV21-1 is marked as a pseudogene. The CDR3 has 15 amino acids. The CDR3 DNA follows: TGTGCCAGCAGCAAAGTGAGAGACAGGGTCAATGGCTACACCTTC. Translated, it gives CASSKVRDRVNGYTF.

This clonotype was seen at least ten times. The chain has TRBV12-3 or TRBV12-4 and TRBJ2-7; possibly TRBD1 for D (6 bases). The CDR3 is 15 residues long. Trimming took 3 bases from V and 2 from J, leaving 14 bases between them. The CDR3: CASSLVQGVAYEQYF. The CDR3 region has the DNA TGTGCCAGCAGTTTGGTACAGGGTGTAGCCTACGAGCAGTACTTC.

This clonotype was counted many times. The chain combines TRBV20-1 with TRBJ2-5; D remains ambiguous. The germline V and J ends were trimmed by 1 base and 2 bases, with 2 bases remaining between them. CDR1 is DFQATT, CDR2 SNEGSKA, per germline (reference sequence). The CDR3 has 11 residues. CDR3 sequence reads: CSARAQETQYF. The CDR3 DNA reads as TGCAGTGCTAGAGCACAAGAGACCCAGTACTTC.

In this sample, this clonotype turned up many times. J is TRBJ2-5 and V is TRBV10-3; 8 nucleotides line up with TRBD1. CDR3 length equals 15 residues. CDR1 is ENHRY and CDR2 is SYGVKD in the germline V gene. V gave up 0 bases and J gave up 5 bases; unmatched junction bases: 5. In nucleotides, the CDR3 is TGTGCCATCAGTGAGTCCGACAGGGGCTGGGAGACCCAGTACTTC. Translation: CAISESDRGWETQYF.

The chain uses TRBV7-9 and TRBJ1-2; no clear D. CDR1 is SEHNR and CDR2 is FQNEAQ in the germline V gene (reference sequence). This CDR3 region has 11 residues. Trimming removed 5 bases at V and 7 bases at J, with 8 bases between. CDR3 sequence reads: CASSPPGGYTF. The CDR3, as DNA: TGTGCCAGCAGCCCCCCGGGTGGCTACACCTTC.

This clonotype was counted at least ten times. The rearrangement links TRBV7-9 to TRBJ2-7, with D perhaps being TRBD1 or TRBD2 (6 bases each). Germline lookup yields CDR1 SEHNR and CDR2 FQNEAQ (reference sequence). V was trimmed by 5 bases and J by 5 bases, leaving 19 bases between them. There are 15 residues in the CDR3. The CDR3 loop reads CASSPVGGAVNEQYF. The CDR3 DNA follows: TGTGCCAGCAGCCCAGTGGGGGGCGCGGTCAACGAGCAGTACTTC.

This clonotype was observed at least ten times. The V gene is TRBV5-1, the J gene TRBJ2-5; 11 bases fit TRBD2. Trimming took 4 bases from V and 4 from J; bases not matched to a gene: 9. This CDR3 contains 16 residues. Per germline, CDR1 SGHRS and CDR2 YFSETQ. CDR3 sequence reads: CASSPQLAGGGETQYF. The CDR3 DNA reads TGCGCCAGCAGCCCCCAGCTAGCGGGAGGAGGAGAGACCCAGTACTTC.

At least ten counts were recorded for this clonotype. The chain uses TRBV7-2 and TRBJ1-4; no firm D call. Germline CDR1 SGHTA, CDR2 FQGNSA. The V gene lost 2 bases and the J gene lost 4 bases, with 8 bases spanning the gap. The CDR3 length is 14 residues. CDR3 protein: CASSLRVRNEKLFF. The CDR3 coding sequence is TGTGCCAGCAGCTTAAGAGTTCGTAATGAAAAACTGTTTTTT.

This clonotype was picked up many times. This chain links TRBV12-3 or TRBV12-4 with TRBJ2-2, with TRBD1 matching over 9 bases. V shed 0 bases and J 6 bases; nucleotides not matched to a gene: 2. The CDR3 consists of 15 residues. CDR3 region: CASSLARQGAGELFF. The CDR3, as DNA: TGTGCCAGCAGTTTAGCACGACAGGGGGCCGGGGAGCTGTTTTTT.

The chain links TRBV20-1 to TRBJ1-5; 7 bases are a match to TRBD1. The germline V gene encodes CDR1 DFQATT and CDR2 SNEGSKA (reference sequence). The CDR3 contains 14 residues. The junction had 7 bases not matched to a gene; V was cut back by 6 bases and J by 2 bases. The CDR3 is CSARRGLGNQPQHF. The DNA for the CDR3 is TGCAGTGCCAGAAGGGGGCTCGGCAATCAGCCCCAGCATTTT.

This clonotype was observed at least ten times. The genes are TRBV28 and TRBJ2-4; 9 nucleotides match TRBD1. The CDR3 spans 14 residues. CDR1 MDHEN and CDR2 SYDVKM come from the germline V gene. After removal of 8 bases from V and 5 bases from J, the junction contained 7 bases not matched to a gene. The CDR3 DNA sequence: TGTGCCAGCGGGGGAGGGACAGGGCAAAACATTCAGTACTTC. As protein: CASGGGTGQNIQYF.

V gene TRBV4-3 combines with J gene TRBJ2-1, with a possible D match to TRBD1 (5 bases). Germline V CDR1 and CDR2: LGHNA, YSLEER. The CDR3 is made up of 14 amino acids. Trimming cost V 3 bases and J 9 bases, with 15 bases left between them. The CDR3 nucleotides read TGCGCCAGCAGCCACGTCGGCAGGGTGGGTGAGCAGTTCTTC. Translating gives CASSHVGRVGEQFF.

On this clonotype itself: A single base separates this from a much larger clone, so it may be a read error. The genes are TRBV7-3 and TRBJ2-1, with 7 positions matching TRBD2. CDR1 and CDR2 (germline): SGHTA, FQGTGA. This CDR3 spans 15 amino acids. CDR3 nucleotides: TGTGCCAGCAGCTTAAGCGGGAGTAAGGTTGGTGAGCAGATCTTC. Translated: CASSLSGSKVGEQIF.

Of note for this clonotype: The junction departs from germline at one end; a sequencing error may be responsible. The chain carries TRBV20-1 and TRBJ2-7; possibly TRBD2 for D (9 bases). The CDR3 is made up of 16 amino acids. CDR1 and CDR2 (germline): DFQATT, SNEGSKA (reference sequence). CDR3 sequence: CCASGVDRGGSYEQYF. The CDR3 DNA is TGCTGTGCTAGCGGGGTTGACAGGGGAGGATCCTACGAGCAGTACTTC.

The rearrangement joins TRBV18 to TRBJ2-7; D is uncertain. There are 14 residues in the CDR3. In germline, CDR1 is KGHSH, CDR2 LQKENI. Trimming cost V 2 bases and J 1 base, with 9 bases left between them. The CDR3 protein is CASSPVDGSYEQYF. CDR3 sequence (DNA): TGTGCCAGCTCACCAGTAGACGGATCCTACGAGCAGTACTTC.

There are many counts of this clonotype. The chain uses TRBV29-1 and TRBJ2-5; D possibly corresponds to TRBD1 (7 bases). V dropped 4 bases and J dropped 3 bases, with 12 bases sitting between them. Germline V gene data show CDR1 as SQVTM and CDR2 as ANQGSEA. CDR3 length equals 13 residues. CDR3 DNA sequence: TGCAGCGTTGTTGGGGGGACAGAAGAGACCCAGTACTTC. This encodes CSVVGGTEETQYF.

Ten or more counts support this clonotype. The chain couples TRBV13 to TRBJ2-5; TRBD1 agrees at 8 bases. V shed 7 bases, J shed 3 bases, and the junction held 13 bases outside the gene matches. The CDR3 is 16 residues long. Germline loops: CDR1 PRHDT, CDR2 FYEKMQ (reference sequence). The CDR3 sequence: CASTYPPQQGEETQYF. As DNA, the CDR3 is TGTGCCAGCACCTATCCCCCCCAACAGGGGGAAGAGACCCAGTACTTC. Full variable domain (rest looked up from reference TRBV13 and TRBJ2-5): AAGVIQSPRHLIKEKRETATLKCYPIPRHDTVYWYQQGPGQDPQFLISFYEKMQSDKGSIPDRFSAQQFSDYHSELNMSSLELGDSALYFCASTYPPQQGEETQYFGPGTRLLVL.

CDR3 residues: CASSFGETDTQYF. CDR3 coding DNA: TGCGCCAGCAGCTTCGGGGAAACAGATACGCAGTATTTT. The chain joins TRBV5-1 to TRBJ2-3; D possibly corresponds to TRBD2 (5 bases). Germline lookup yields CDR1 SGHRS and CDR2 YFSETQ. The CDR3 runs 13 residues. Trimming removed 2 bases at V and 3 bases at J, with 7 bases between. The variable domain in full, with the rest retrieved from reference TRBV5-1 and TRBJ2-3, is KAGVTQTPRYLIKTRGQQVTLSCSPISGHRSVSWYQQTPGQGLQFLFEYFSETQRNKGNFPGRFSGRQFSNSRSEMNVSTLELGDSALYLCASSFGETDTQYFGPGTRLTVL.

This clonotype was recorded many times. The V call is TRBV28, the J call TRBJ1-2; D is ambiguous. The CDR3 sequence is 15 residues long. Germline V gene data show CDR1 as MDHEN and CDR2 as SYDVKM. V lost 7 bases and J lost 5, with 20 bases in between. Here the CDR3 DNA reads TGTGCCAGCACCGAATCTCTGGGAGTGGGTTATGGCTACACCTTC. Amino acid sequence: CASTESLGVGYGYTF.